The 13 T cell receptor beta chains presented below share a single source sample, sequenced in a study of tumor-infiltrating lymphocytes in primary liver carcinoma. Starting from roughly 540 ng of total RNA, TCR beta cDNA was produced with a primer in the constant region. Three nested multiplex PCR rounds, a slightly modified ARM-PCR method, built the TCR beta libraries. Researchers ran the first two PCR rounds for 9 to 10 cycles each with TRBV1-TRBV30 forward primers and a C-beta reverse primer. TCRdb reprocessed the multiplex PCR reads via MiXCR and lists one record per CDR3 protein. The top ten clones hold 8.4% of a sample with 100,000 to 150,000 distinct CDR3 sequences, 55% to 75% of them seen once. Each 20-30 mg portion of unsorted bulk tissue served as the source for co-extraction of RNA and DNA. Sequenced input: liver tumor tissue from sampling region 3. Subset of the sample: tumor region T3, left-lateral pole. The receptors come from a woman aged 55-69 years with primary liver carcinoma and hepatitis B virus infection.

Regarding this clonotype: This could be a read error, since a much larger clone is one nucleotide away. The chain couples TRBV13 to TRBJ2-7, with D uncertain. V was trimmed by 0 bases and J by 3 bases, leaving 9 bases between them. The CDR3 covers 14 residues. Germline V gives CDR1 PRHDT, CDR2 FYEKMQ (reference sequence). The CDR3 spells CASSLGSWYYEQYF. The DNA of the CDR3 is TGTGCCAGCAGCTTAGGGTCATGGTACTACGAGCAGTACTTC.

Details on this clonotype: The CDR3 end shows no conserved phenylalanine or tryptophan, and so a read error is likely. The gene calls are TRBV29-1 and TRBJ1-2; perhaps TRBD1 as D (6 bases). The CDR3 is 13 amino acids. The germline CDR1 and CDR2 sequences are SQVTM and ANQGSEA. The CDR3, as DNA: TGCAGCGTTGCCTTGGACAGTCTCTATGACTACACCTCC. Translated: CSVALDSLYDYTS.

Turning to this clonotype: The CDR3 ends on some other residue instead of the conserved phenylalanine or tryptophan, so this is likely a read error. J is TRBJ2-2 and V is TRBV29-1; TRBD2 matches 10 bases. The CDR3 length is 15 residues. Per the germline V gene, CDR1 is SQVTM and CDR2 is ANQGSEA. The junction had 14 bases not matched to a gene; V was cut back by 6 bases and J by 10 bases. This chain's CDR3 is CSVRGLAGVAVELFC. The CDR3 DNA is TGCAGCGTCCGCGGGCTAGCGGGAGTGGCCGTGGAGCTGTTTTGT.

This clonotype turned up a few times. This rearrangement joins TRBV20-1 to TRBJ1-2; 10 bases fit TRBD1. Trimming took 3 bases from V and 2 from J; bases not matched to a gene: 0. This CDR3 is 13 amino acids long. Germline-derived CDR1 and CDR2 are DFQATT and SNEGSKA (reference sequence). This CDR3 is CSARDRGNYGYTF. The CDR3, as DNA: TGCAGTGCTAGGGACAGGGGGAACTATGGCTACACCTTC.

This clonotype was recorded once. The conserved final phenylalanine or tryptophan is absent from the CDR3, which likely points to a read error. The chain carries TRBV28 and TRBJ1-2; perhaps TRBD1 as D (6 bases). V gave up 6 bases and J gave up 8 bases, with 16 bases separating them. CDR3 length: 13 amino acids. Germline V gene lookup returns CDR1 MDHEN and CDR2 SYDVKM. The CDR3 coding sequence is TGTGCCAGCAGCTCAACAGGGTTAGGGGGCTACACCATC. It specifies CASSSTGLGGYTI.

Notes on this clonotype: A much larger clone differs from this one at a single base, so this may be a read error. V gene TRBV6-5 combines with J gene TRBJ2-7, with D possibly TRBD2 on 7 matching bases. This CDR3 has 15 amino acids. CDR1 and CDR2 from the germline V gene are MNHEY and SVGAGI. With 5 bases removed from V and 6 bases from J, the gap between germline ends came to 20 bases. In DNA, the CDR3 is TGTGCCAGCAGTAACCAGGGGATCGGGACTATCGAGCAGTACTTC. This translates into CASSNQGIGTIEQYF.

Details on this clonotype: The junction differs from germline at one of its ends, possibly a read error. V is TRBV5-4 and J is TRBJ2-3, with D perhaps TRBD1 (7 bases). This CDR3 is 15 amino acids long. From germline, CDR1 is SGHNT and CDR2 YYREEE (reference sequence). The CDR3 DNA is TGTGCCAGCAGCTTGGCCTTAGGAGGGACAGATACGCATTATTTT. This codes for CASSLALGGTDTHYF.

The chain combines TRBV4-2 with TRBJ1-3; TRBD1 aligns across 7 bases. Germline lookup yields CDR1 LGHNA and CDR2 YNFKEQ. With 11 bases clipped from V and 4 bases from J, the junction kept 20 bases outside the gene matches. The CDR3 extends over 17 amino acids. The CDR3 here is CARGQYGGGFTGNTIYF. The CDR3 DNA is TGTGCCCGCGGCCAATATGGAGGGGGCTTTACCGGAAACACCATATATTTT.

With respect to this clonotype: This sequence may be a read error, since a much larger clone differs from it by one base. This chain connects TRBV5-4 to TRBJ2-5; D is perhaps TRBD2 (7 bases). Germline V gene lookup returns CDR1 SGHNT and CDR2 YYREEE (reference sequence). The CDR3 runs to 15 residues. CDR3 sequence reads: CASCLAQGGAETQYF. The DNA of the CDR3 is TGTGCCAGCTGCTTGGCCCAAGGGGGGGCAGAGACCCAGTACTTC.

This chain links TRBV29-1 with TRBJ2-3; 7 bases agree with TRBD1. Germline V gene data show CDR1 as SQVTM and CDR2 as ANQGSEA. The CDR3 has 19 residues. The CDR3 sequence is CGAASRDSRHIQHTDTQYF. The CDR3 nucleotides read TGCGGCGCTGCAAGCCGGGACAGCCGACACATCCAACACACAGATACGCAGTATTTT.

This clonotype was seen a few times. The chain employs TRBV7-9 and TRBJ2-2; no reliable D call. The CDR3 covers 13 residues. Trimming pared 5 bases from V and 3 bases from J, leaving 7 bases between. Germline V lookup: CDR1 SEHNR, CDR2 FQNEAQ (reference sequence). For the CDR3, the DNA is TGTGCCAGCAGCCTTCTTTACACCGGGGAGCTGTTTTTT. Translated: CASSLLYTGELFF.

The chain is built from TRBV28 and TRBJ1-5; 10 positions agree with TRBD1. The germline gives CDR1 MDHEN, CDR2 SYDVKM. Trimming cost V 6 bases and J 8 bases; bases outside gene matches: 16. The CDR3 is 17 amino acids. The CDR3 reads CASRDSLRTGGDKPQHF. Written as DNA, the CDR3 is TGTGCCAGCAGGGACTCCCTTCGGACAGGGGGGGATAAGCCCCAGCATTTT.

About this clonotype itself: With a much larger clone just one base away, this may be a read error. The V and J genes are TRBV6-5 and TRBJ2-7; D gene ambiguous. The CDR3 is 13 residues long. V lost 3 bases to trimming and J lost 3 bases, with 9 bases between them. Looked up from germline, CDR1 is MNHEY and CDR2 is SVGAGI. The CDR3 DNA reads as TGTGCCAGCAGTTATAGACTGAGCTACGAGCAGTACTTC. Its protein is CASSYRLSYEQYF.